The rows below give T cell receptor beta chains drawn from one sample of a study of vaccination and CD4 T cells after COVID-19. TCRdb re-derived calls from the PCR reads in MiXCR, one entry per CDR3 protein. This sample has about 15,000 distinct CDR3 sequences; roughly 60% occur once, and the top ten carry approximately 13%. Their antigens are not known. The sample was CD4+ T cells from blood, cultured in vitro. These receptors originate from a human donor who had recovered from COVID-19. Each CDR3 is given with its conserved first and last residue. The D gene is left open where the match is weak. Where a row states a size, it is once, few, many or the class of an expanded clone; other rows omit it.

clone_size	v_call	j_call	d_call	cdr3_aa	cdr3_nt
few	TRBV20-1	TRBJ1-1	.	CSAYRGPGTEAFF	TGCAGTGCTTACCGGGGACCGGGCACTGAAGCTTTCTTT
few	TRBV9	TRBJ1-6	.	CASSVSVHSPLHF	TGTGCCAGCAGCGTATCCGTTCATTCACCCCTCCACTTT
few	TRBV11-2	TRBJ2-3	.	CASSAQTDTQYF	TGTGCCAGCAGCGCGCAGACAGATACGCAGTATTTT
.	TRBV12-3/TRBV12-4	TRBJ1-5	.	CASGPSSNQPQHF	TGTGCCAGCGGCCCCTCAAGCAATCAGCCCCAGCATTTT
.	TRBV19	TRBJ1-5	.	CASSISKDGYQPQHF	TGTGCCAGTAGTATATCTAAGGACGGCTATCAGCCCCAGCATTTT
.	TRBV20-1	TRBJ1-1	TRBD1	CSAGDRANTEAFF	TGCAGTGCTGGGGACAGGGCGAACACTGAAGCTTTCTTT
few	TRBV6-5	TRBJ2-2	TRBD1	CASSLYRGNTGELFF	TGTGCCAGCAGTTTATACAGGGGGAACACCGGGGAGCTGTTTTTT
.	TRBV6-1	TRBJ1-6	.	CASSESVGVSPLHF	TGTGCCAGCAGTGAATCGGTCGGGGTTTCACCCCTCCACTTT
few	TRBV7-2	TRBJ2-7	.	CASSQALGYEQYF	TGTGCCAGCAGCCAGGCACTCGGCTACGAGCAGTACTTC
.	TRBV5-4	TRBJ1-6	.	CASSPGGAGAMNSPLHF	TGTGCCAGCAGCCCGGGGGGTGCGGGGGCGATGAATTCACCCCTCCACTTT
.	TRBV10-3	TRBJ1-2	.	CAISESPGVYGYTF	TGTGCCATCAGTGAGTCGCCCGGGGTCTATGGCTACACCTTC
.	TRBV7-9	TRBJ2-7	TRBD1	CASSDRGLYEQYF	TGTGCCAGCAGCGACAGGGGGTTGTACGAGCAGTACTTC
medium-sized	TRBV27	TRBJ2-1	TRBD1	CASSFRDSPYNEQFF	TGTGCCAGCAGTTTTAGGGACAGCCCGTACAATGAGCAGTTCTTC
.	TRBV30	TRBJ2-2	.	CAWGRVGITGELFF	TGTGCCTGGGGGAGAGTAGGGATCACCGGGGAGCTGTTTTTT
.	TRBV19	TRBJ2-3	.	CASSIAGADTQYF	TGTGCCAGTAGTATAGCGGGCGCAGATACGCAGTATTTT
.	TRBV7-6	TRBJ2-5	TRBD2	CASSLVGGSGNQETQYF	TGTGCCAGCAGCTTAGTTGGCGGTAGCGGGAACCAAGAGACCCAGTACTTC
.	TRBV30	TRBJ1-2	.	CAWMGGARGYTF	TGTGCCTGGATGGGGGGTGCAAGGGGCTACACCTTC
.	TRBV23-1	TRBJ1-1	TRBD1	CASSQPGTGGEWTEAFF	TGCGCCAGCAGTCAACCCGGGACAGGGGGCGAGTGGACTGAAGCTTTCTTT
.	TRBV6-1	TRBJ2-5	.	CASRSNRETQYF	TGTGCCAGCAGATCCAATAGAGAGACCCAGTACTTC
.	TRBV5-1	TRBJ1-5	.	CASSLNPWGNQPQHF	TGCGCCAGCAGCTTAAATCCGTGGGGCAATCAGCCCCAGCATTTT
few	TRBV7-3	TRBJ2-7	.	CASSLQGIDEQYF	TGTGCCAGCAGCTTACAGGGTATCGACGAGCAGTACTTC
few	TRBV7-3	TRBJ2-5	.	CASSLRARETQYF	TGTGCCAGCAGCTTACGTGCAAGGGAGACCCAGTACTTC
.	TRBV20-1	TRBJ1-1	TRBD1	CSAGQGALEAEAFF	TGCAGTGCTGGGCAGGGGGCGCTTGAGGCTGAAGCTTTCTTT